This T cell receptor (beta chain) was observed in a study of blood T cell repertoires in COVID-19 (dated by TCRdb to the early 2020s). In terms of the full investigation: Samples covering the acute and convalescent phases of COVID-19 were provided by collaborators in the United States, Italy and Spain. The prospective study material was composed of cDNA or gDNA derived from T cells, B-cell-depleted T cells, or PBMCs. Nearly every sample came with metadata listing a de-identified subject ID, COVID-19 status, age in years and sex. The repertoires were released in a freely available public database meant as a resource for research on the immune response to SARS-CoV-2. The samples were drawn from the first 160 participants of the ongoing ImmuneRACE study and from 950 to 1,500 subjects provided by 6 global collaborators. HLA class I and class II types, where available, came from metadata supplied by the sample provider rather than from assay-based typing. Subjects who had been exposed to COVID-19, were actively infected with it, or had recovered from it provided the deeply sampled blood TCRbeta repertoires that made up the dataset.

TCRbeta CDR3 regions were amplified from genomic DNA using the immunoSEQ Assay, a bias-controlled multiplex PCR. Under the source paper's analysis protocol: Within the assay, amplification of reference gene primers was used to estimate how many nucleated cells each sample contained. To quantify the absolute abundance of each unique TCRbeta CDR3 rearrangement, sequence reads were collapsed and filtered. For each sample, productive Simpson clonality was calculated as the square root of Simpson's diversity index across productive rearrangements. TCRdb mirrors the immuneACCESS table, restricted to in-frame sequences. Some clones are absent from its copies; in checked studies, under half trace to an unresolved V gene, and the reason for the others is unknown. V and J calls and clone size are given by that table; D and trimming were obtained from the DNA. Present in this sample are about 79,000 clones, approximately 90% of which were seen just once. The ten largest clones add up to roughly 4.4% of the sample.

Results and caveats for the whole study, not just this receptor: The quantity of clinical and demographic metadata differed by source and by participant and was supplied without curation.

In regard to this clone: The antigen this receptor binds is unknown. Per-base qualities were not stored, and no clone one base away is much larger.

Collaborating institutions collected whole blood in K2EDTA tubes following their own protocols. For TCRbeta analysis, collaborators shipped samples in one of three forms: frozen whole blood, isolated PBMCs, or DNA extracted from either of those sample types. The receptor was isolated from a man aged 45 to 65 with active COVID-19. The sequencing input was peripheral blood.

The sequence in DNA is TGTGCCAGTGGGACTTGGACAGGGAATTTTGAAGCTTTCTTT. This codes for CASGTWTGNFEAFF. The chain is encoded by TRBV27 joined to TRBJ1-1; the junction holds 8 bases that match TRBD1. The germline V gene encodes CDR1 MNHEY and CDR2 SMNVEV (reference sequence). V lost 9 bases and J lost 7 bases, and the count of bases not matched to a germline gene is 13. Including the terminal cysteine and phenylalanine, the CDR3 comprises 14 residues. CDR3 DNA only is kept here, 42 bases in frame from base 1.